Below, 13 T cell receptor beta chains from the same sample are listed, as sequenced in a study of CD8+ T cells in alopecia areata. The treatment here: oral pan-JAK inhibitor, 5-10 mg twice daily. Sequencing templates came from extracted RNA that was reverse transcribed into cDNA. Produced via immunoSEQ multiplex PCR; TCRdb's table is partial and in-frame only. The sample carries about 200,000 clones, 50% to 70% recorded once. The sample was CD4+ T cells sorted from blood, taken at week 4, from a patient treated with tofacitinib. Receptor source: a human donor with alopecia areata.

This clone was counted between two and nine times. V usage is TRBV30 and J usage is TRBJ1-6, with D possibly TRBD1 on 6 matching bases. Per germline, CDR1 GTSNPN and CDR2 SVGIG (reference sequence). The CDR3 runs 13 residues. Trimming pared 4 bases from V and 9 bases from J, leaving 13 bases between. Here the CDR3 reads CAWKAGEGSPLHF. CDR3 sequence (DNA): TGTGCCTGGAAGGCAGGGGAGGGTTCACCCCTCCACTTT.

The CDR3 region has the DNA TGTGCCAGCAGCCTTGAGCCCGAAGCTTTCTTT. It encodes CASSLEPEAFF. The V gene is TRBV7-2, the J gene TRBJ1-1; D is uncertain. V lost 5 bases and J lost 8, with 9 bases in between. This CDR3 is built from 11 residues. Germline CDR1 is SGHTA and CDR2 is FQGNSA.

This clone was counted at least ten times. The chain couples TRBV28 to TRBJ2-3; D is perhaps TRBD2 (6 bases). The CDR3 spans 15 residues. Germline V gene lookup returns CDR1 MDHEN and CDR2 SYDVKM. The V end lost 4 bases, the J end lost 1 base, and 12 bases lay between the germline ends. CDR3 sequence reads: CASSSRGAGTDTQYF. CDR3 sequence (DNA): TGTGCCAGCAGTTCGCGGGGCGCTGGCACAGATACGCAGTATTTT.

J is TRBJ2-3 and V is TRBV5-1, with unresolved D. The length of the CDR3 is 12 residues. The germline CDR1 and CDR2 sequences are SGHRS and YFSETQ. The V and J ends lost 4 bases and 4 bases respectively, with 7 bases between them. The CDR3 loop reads CASSLPSDTQYF. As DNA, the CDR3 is TGCGCCAGCAGCCTGCCGTCAGATACGCAGTATTTT.

The CDR3 spells CASSARSAGRTGELFF. The CDR3, as DNA: TGTGCCAGCAGCGCTCGCTCGGCGGGTCGTACCGGGGAGCTGTTTTTT. The chain carries TRBV9 and TRBJ2-2, with a weak D call TRBD2 (5 bases). The CDR3 totals 16 residues. Germline assignment: CDR1 SGDLS and CDR2 YYNGEE. Trimming shortened V by 3 bases and J by 5 bases, and 17 bases separated the two germline ends.

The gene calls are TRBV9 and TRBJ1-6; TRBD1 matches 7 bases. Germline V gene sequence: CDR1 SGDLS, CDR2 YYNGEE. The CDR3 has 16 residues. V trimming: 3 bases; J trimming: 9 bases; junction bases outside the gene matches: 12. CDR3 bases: TGTGCCAGCAGCGCCCAAATCGGACAGGAGGGTTCACCCCTCCACTTT. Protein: CASSAQIGQEGSPLHF.

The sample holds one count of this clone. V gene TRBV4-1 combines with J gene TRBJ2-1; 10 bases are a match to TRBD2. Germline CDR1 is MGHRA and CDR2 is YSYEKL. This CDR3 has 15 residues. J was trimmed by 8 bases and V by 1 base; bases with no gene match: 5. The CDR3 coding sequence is TGCGCCAGCAGCCAAGTGGGACTAGCGAATGATGAGCAGTTCTTC. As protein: CASSQVGLANDEQFF.

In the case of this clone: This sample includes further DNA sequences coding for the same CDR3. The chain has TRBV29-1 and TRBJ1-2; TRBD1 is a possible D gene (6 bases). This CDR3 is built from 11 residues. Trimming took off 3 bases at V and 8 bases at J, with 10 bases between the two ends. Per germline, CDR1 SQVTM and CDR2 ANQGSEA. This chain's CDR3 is CSVDRGGGYTF. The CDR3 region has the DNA TGCAGCGTTGATAGAGGGGGAGGCTACACCTTC.

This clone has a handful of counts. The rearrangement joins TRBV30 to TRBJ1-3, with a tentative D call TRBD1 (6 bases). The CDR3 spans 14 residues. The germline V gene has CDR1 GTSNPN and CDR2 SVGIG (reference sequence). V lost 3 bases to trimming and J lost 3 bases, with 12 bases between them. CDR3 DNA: TGTGCCTGGAGCGCTGGACAGATTGGAAACACCATATATTTT. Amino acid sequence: CAWSAGQIGNTIYF. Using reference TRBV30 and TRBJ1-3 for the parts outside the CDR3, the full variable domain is SQTIHQWPATLVQPVGSPLSLECTVEGTSNPNLYWYRQAAGRGLQLLFYSVGIGQISSEVPQNLSASRPQDRQFILSSKKLLLSDSGFYLCAWSAGQIGNTIYFGEGSWLTVV.

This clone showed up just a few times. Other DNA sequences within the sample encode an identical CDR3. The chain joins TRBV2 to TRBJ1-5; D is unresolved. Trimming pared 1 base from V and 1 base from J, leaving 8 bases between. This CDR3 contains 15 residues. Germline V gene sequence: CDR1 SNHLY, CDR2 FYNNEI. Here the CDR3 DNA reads TGTGCCAGCAGTGAAGGCAGAACAAGCAATCAGCCCCAGCATTTT. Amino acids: CASSEGRTSNQPQHF.

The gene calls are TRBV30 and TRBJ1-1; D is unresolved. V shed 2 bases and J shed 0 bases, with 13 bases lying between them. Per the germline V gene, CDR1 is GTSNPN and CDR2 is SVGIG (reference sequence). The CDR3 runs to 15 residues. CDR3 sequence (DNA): TGTGCCTGGAGTACCTCGACATCCATGAACACTGAAGCTTTCTTT. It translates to CAWSTSTSMNTEAFF.

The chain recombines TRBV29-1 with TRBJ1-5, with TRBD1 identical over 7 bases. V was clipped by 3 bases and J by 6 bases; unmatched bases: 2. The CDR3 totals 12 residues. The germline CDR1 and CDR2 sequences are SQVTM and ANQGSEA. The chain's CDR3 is CSVEDRLQPQHF. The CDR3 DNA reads TGCAGCGTTGAGGACAGGCTTCAGCCCCAGCATTTT. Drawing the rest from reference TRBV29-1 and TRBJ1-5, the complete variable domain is SAVISQKPSRDICQRGTSLTIQCQVDSQVTMMFWYRQQPGQSLTLIATANQGSEATYESGFVIDKFPISRPNLTFSTLTVSNMSPEDSSIYLCSVEDRLQPQHFGDGTRLSIL.

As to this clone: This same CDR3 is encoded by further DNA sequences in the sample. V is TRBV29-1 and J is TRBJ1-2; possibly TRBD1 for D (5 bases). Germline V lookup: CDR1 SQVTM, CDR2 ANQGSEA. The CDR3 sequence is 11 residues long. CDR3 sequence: CSTGTNYGYTF. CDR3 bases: TGCAGTACCGGGACGAACTATGGCTACACCTTC.